This T cell receptor (beta chain) is from a study of blood T cell repertoires in COVID-19. Across the study: The United States, Italy and Spain were the sources of the acute and convalescent COVID-19 samples. From T cells, B-cell-depleted T cells, or PBMCs came the material, which was cDNA or gDNA.

Categorization into cohorts depended on clinical history that participants reported. Methods used by the authors: The assay estimated nucleated cells by amplifying reference gene primers. Only in-frame clones appear in the TCRdb table, and some are missing; sequencing was by immunoSEQ multiplex PCR. V and J calls and clone size are those listed in that table; D and trimming were worked out from the DNA. The top ten clones hold around 3.3% of a sample with 240,000 or so clones, 86% of them seen once. Sequenced input: PBMCs or T cells enriched from blood (not recorded which). The source of this sequence is a woman aged 35 to 49 with acute COVID-19.

The CDR3 here is CASSETGGGSTEAFF. The CDR3 DNA is TGTGCCAGCAGTGAAACGGGGGGGGGATCCACTGAAGCTTTCTTT. The genes are TRBV2 and TRBJ1-1; D might be TRBD1 (5 bases). CDR3 length: 15 amino acids. Trimming removed 2 bases at V and 4 bases at J, with 14 bases between. CDR1 and CDR2 from the germline V gene are SNHLY and FYNNEI.